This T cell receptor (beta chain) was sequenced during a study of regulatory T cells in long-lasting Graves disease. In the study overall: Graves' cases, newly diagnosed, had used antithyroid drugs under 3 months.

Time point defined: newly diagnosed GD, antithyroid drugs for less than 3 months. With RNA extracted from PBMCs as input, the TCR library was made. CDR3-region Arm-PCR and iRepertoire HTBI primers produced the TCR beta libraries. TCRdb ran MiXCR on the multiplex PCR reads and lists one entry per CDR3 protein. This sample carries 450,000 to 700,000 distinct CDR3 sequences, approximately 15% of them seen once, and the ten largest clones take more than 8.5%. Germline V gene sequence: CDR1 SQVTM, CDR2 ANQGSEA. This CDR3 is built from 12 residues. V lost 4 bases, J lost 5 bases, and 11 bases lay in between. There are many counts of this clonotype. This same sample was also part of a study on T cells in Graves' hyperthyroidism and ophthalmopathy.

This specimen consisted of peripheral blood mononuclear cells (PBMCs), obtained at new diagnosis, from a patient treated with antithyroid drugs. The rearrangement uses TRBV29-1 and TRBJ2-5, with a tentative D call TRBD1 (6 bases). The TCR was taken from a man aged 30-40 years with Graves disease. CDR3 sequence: CSVGPGVETQYF. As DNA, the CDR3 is TGCAGCGTTGGGCCAGGGGTCGAGACCCAGTACTTC. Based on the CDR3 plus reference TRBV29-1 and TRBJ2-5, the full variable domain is SAVISQKPSRDICQRGTSLTIQCQVDSQVTMMFWYRQQPGQSLTLIATANQGSEATYESGFVIDKFPISRPNLTFSTLTVSNMSPEDSSIYLCSVGPGVETQYFGPGTRLLVL.